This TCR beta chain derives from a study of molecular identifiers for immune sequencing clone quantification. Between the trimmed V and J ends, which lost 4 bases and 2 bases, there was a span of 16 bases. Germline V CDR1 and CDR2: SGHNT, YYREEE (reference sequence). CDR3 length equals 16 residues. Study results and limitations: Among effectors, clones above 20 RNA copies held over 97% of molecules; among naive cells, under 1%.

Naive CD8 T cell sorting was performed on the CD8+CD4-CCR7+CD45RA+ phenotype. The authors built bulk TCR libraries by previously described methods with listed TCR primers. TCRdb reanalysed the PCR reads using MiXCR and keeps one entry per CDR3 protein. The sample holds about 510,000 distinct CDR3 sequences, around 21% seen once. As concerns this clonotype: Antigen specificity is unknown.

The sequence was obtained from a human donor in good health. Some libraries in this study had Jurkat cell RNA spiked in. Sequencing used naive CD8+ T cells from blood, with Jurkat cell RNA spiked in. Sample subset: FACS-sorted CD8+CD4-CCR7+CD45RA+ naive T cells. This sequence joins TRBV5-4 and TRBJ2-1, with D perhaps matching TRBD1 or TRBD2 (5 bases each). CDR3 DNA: TGTGCCAGCAGCGAAGGGACCGACCAACCCTACAATGAGCAGTTCTTC. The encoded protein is CASSEGTDQPYNEQFF.